Listed here are 2 T cell receptor beta chains from one sample, sequenced in a study of T cell repertoires in cytomegalovirus infection. TCRdb redid the calling of the reads with MiXCR, one entry per CDR3 protein. Of around 350,000 distinct CDR3 sequences in the sample, 15% to 20% are singletons; the top ten hold about 10%. What was sequenced was PBMCs. The receptors shown here come from a human donor in good health (CMV status not recorded). Some clones in this sample may be carry-over from other donors' samples.

In its sample, this clonotype was seen many times. The CDR3 loop reads CASSLGPDQETQYF. CDR3 coding DNA: TGTGCCAGCAGCTTAGGGCCAGACCAAGAGACCCAGTACTTC. The chain joins TRBV11-3 to TRBJ2-5; no clear D. In germline, CDR1 is SGHNT, CDR2 YENEEA. CDR3 length: 14 amino acids. The V end lost 1 base, the J end lost 0 bases, and 6 bases lay between the germline ends.

CDR3 loop: CASSPTHEQFF. CDR3 DNA: TGTGCCAGCAGCCCGACGCATGAGCAGTTCTTC. The chain combines TRBV7-8 with TRBJ2-1; no reliable D call. The V gene lost 5 bases and the J gene lost 8 bases, with 7 bases spanning the gap. CDR1 SGHVS and CDR2 FQNEAQ come from the germline V gene. This CDR3 is built from 11 residues.